These 4 T cell receptor beta chains came from one sample sequenced in a study of radiotherapy plus CTLA-4 blockade in lung cancer. Sequencing used immunoSEQ multiplex PCR; TCRdb keeps in-frame clones, though not all of them. The sample has roughly 66,000 clones, around 83% seen once; the top ten hold roughly 4%. The sequencing here drew on peripheral blood, taken from a patient treated with radiotherapy plus ipilimumab. These TCRs come from a human donor with non-small cell lung cancer who had a partial response to radiotherapy plus ipilimumab.

On this clone itself: The junction does not match germline at one end; this may be a read error. The V call is TRBV5-1, the J call TRBJ2-1; D call uncertain. Per germline, CDR1 SGHRS and CDR2 YFSETQ. The CDR3 totals 15 residues. CDR3 in DNA: TGCGCCAGCAGCTTGGAGGCGGCCGCCTACAATGGGCAGTTCTTC. Protein product: CASSLEAAAYNGQFF.

This rearrangement joins TRBV30 to TRBJ1-1; weak D call: TRBD1 (5 bases). With 5 bases removed from V and 0 bases from J, the gap between germline ends came to 7 bases. The germline gives CDR1 GTSNPN, CDR2 SVGIG (reference sequence). CDR3 size: 12 residues. CDR3 coding DNA: TGTGCCTGGGAGACAGTGAACACTGAAGCTTTCTTT. Translating it yields CAWETVNTEAFF.

The V and J genes are TRBV6-5 and TRBJ1-5; the D is unclear. Trimming took 2 bases from V and 0 from J, leaving 8 bases between them. The CDR3 has 15 residues. Germline V gene sequence: CDR1 MNHEY, CDR2 SVGAGI. This CDR3 is CASSYTVSSNQPQHF. Here the CDR3 DNA reads TGTGCCAGCAGTTACACTGTGAGTAGCAATCAGCCCCAGCATTTT.

V usage is TRBV7-2 and J usage is TRBJ2-7; 9 nucleotides align to TRBD2. Trimming cost V 3 bases and J 6 bases; bases outside gene matches: 9. This CDR3 contains 15 residues. Germline CDR1 reads SGHTA; CDR2 reads FQGNSA. Here the CDR3 DNA reads TGTGCCAGCAGCTTCATAGGTAGCGGGAGTGGCGAGCAGTACTTC. Translation: CASSFIGSGSGEQYF.